The 25 T cell receptor beta chains listed next were all sequenced from one sample in a study of CD8 T cells in ankylosing spondylitis. TCRdb independently ran MiXCR on the 5' RACE reads; one entry per CDR3 protein. Of about 120,000 distinct CDR3 sequences in the sample, roughly 15% were seen once. Source material: blood, either unsorted or a sorted T cell fraction (not recorded which). The receptors were gathered from a female donor with ankylosing spondylitis or in good health (not recorded which).

The CDR3 DNA is TGTGCCAGCAGTTCGAGCCGGGACAGGCGGCCGTATGAGCAGTTCTTC. Translated: CASSSSRDRRPYEQFF. This chain connects TRBV28 to TRBJ2-1; 8 nucleotides agree with TRBD1. From germline, CDR1 is MDHEN and CDR2 SYDVKM. This CDR3 contains 16 residues. Trimming removed 4 bases from V and 8 bases from J; junction bases left unmatched: 13.

This clonotype was seen at least ten times. The gene calls are TRBV2 and TRBJ1-1; tentative D call: TRBD1 (6 bases). Germline-derived CDR1 and CDR2 are SNHLY and FYNNEI. V shed 6 bases and J shed 4 bases, with 18 bases lying between them. The CDR3 is 15 amino acids. The DNA of the CDR3 is TGTGCCAGCAGAGCTCCATCACAGGGAGTCACTGAAGCTTTCTTT. Residues: CASRAPSQGVTEAFF. Full variable domain (remainder filled in from reference TRBV2 and TRBJ1-1): EPEVTQTPSHQVTQMGQEVILRCVPISNHLYFYWYRQILGQKVEFLVSFYNNEISEKSEIFDDQFSVERPDGSNFTLKIRSTKLEDSAMYFCASRAPSQGVTEAFFGQGTRLTVV.

The chain employs TRBV7-2 and TRBJ1-2, with TRBD1 matching 7 bases. With 0 bases clipped from V and 3 bases from J, the junction kept 1 base outside the gene matches. Germline-derived CDR1 and CDR2 are SGHTA and FQGNSA. The CDR3 spans 14 residues. The DNA of the CDR3 is TGTGCCAGCAGCTTAGCTCAGGGGGACTATGGCTACACCTTC. Translating gives CASSLAQGDYGYTF.

This chain uses TRBV20-1 with TRBJ1-2; 9 bases fit TRBD1. Germline lookup yields CDR1 DFQATT and CDR2 SNEGSKA (reference sequence). CDR3 length equals 16 residues. Trimming cost V 3 bases and J 7 bases; bases outside gene matches: 15. The CDR3 is CSASLGQTGGSFGYTF. Written as DNA, the CDR3 is TGCAGTGCTAGTTTGGGCCAGACAGGGGGTAGTTTTGGCTACACCTTC.

In this sample, this clonotype turned up a few times. The chain has TRBV10-3 and TRBJ1-2; D gene unclear. V shed 8 bases and J shed 4 bases, with 17 bases lying between them. This CDR3 has 14 amino acids. CDR1 and CDR2 (germline): ENHRY, SYGVKD. The CDR3 DNA follows: TGTGCCATCTTGTCCCACGCCGACGGCTATGGCTACACCTTC. Its translation is CAILSHADGYGYTF.

At least ten counts were recorded for this clonotype. This sequence joins TRBV20-1 and TRBJ2-1, with a possible D match to TRBD2 (6 bases). This CDR3 comprises 13 residues. The V end lost 2 bases, the J end lost 8 bases, and 13 bases lay between the germline ends. Germline-derived CDR1 and CDR2 are DFQATT and SNEGSKA (reference sequence). Here the CDR3 reads CSARSGRDYEQFF. The CDR3 bases are TGCAGTGCTAGATCTGGCAGGGACTATGAGCAGTTCTTC.

The chain is built from TRBV5-1 and TRBJ2-1; TRBD1 agrees at 10 bases. J was trimmed by 8 bases and V by 5 bases; bases with no gene match: 10. Germline loops: CDR1 SGHRS, CDR2 YFSETQ. The CDR3 has 15 residues. The CDR3 nucleotides are TGCGCCAGCAGTAGGAAAGACAGGGGGCAGGATGAGCAGTTCTTC. Amino acid sequence: CASSRKDRGQDEQFF.

In its sample, this clonotype was seen many times. The J gene is TRBJ2-3, the V gene TRBV20-1; 7 nucleotides align to TRBD1. The CDR3 has 13 amino acids. Germline values: CDR1 DFQATT, CDR2 SNEGSKA (reference sequence). The trim removed 6 bases at V and 3 bases at J, leaving 6 bases unmatched. CDR3 DNA sequence: TGCAGTGCAATGACAGGGATAACAGATACGCAGTATTTT. Translated, it gives CSAMTGITDTQYF.

This clonotype was observed many times. The J gene is TRBJ2-7, the V gene TRBV12-3 or TRBV12-4; a weak D match, TRBD1 (5 bases). The CDR3 length is 13 residues. V was cut by 7 bases and J by 1 base, with 11 bases left in between. DNA of the CDR3: TGTGCCAGCACCCCGGACAAGTCCTACGAGCAGTACTTC. Translation: CASTPDKSYEQYF.

This clonotype has just a few counts. V gene TRBV7-9 combines with J gene TRBJ1-1; no reliable D call. Germline V gene data show CDR1 as SEHNR and CDR2 as FQNEAQ (reference sequence). This CDR3 spans 12 amino acids. Trimming removed 5 bases at V and 3 bases at J, with 7 bases between. The CDR3 reads CASSAGDTEAFF. CDR3 nucleotides: TGTGCCAGCAGCGCCGGGGACACTGAAGCTTTCTTT. Complete variable domain (other parts from reference TRBV7-9 and TRBJ1-1): DTGVSQNPRHKITKRGQNVTFRCDPISEHNRLYWYRQTLGQGPEFLTYFQNEAQLEKSRLLSDRFSAERPKGSFSTLEIQRTEQGDSAMYLCASSAGDTEAFFGQGTRLTVV.

The CDR3 DNA is TGTGCCAGCAGCCCACCGGGGTCCACAGCGGAGCTGTTTTTT. Protein sequence: CASSPPGSTAELFF. The genes are TRBV12-3 or TRBV12-4 and TRBJ2-2; D perhaps matches TRBD2 (5 bases). Trimming cost V 6 bases and J 10 bases, with 18 bases left between them. CDR3 length: 14 amino acids.

This clonotype appeared many times. The chain joins TRBV6-1 to TRBJ2-2; D might be TRBD1 (6 bases). The length of the CDR3 is 13 residues. V dropped 5 bases and J dropped 4 bases, with 8 bases sitting between them. CDR1 is MNHNS and CDR2 is SASEGT in the germline V gene. CDR3 region: CASSQQGTGELFF. The DNA for the CDR3 is TGTGCCAGCAGTCAACAGGGCACCGGGGAGCTGTTTTTT.

V gene TRBV18 combines with J gene TRBJ2-7; D perhaps matches TRBD1 (5 bases). V was clipped by 6 bases and J by 5 bases, with 11 bases between them. The CDR3 has 12 residues. From germline, CDR1 is KGHSH and CDR2 LQKENI. This chain's CDR3 is CASSHKGNEQYF. In DNA form, the CDR3 reads TGTGCCAGCTCCCACAAGGGGAACGAGCAGTACTTC. Filled out from reference TRBV18 and TRBJ2-7, the complete variable domain reads NAGVMQNPRHLVRRRGQEARLRCSPMKGHSHVYWYRQLPEEGLKFMVYLQKENIIDESGMPKERFSAEFPKEGPSILRIQQVVRGDSAAYFCASSHKGNEQYFGPGTRLTVT.

The sample holds many counts of this clonotype. This chain links TRBV6-1 with TRBJ1-2, with D perhaps TRBD1 (5 bases). Between the trimmed V and J ends, which lost 8 bases and 7 bases, there was a span of 20 bases. There are 14 residues in the CDR3. Germline V lookup: CDR1 MNHNS, CDR2 SASEGT. CDR3 nucleotides: TGTGCCAGCTTATTATTTCGGGGGGAGGGTGGCTACACCTTC. It is translated as CASLLFRGEGGYTF.

This clonotype was counted between two and nine times. The chain is built from TRBV28 and TRBJ2-5; tentatively, D is TRBD1 (6 bases). V was clipped by 5 bases and J by 2 bases, with 18 bases between them. CDR3 length: 16 residues. Germline values: CDR1 MDHEN, CDR2 SYDVKM. The DNA of the CDR3 is TGTGCCAGCAGTACCCCAGAGACGACAGGACAAGAGACCCAGTACTTC. Amino acids: CASSTPETTGQETQYF. Drawing the rest from reference TRBV28 and TRBJ2-5, the complete variable domain is DVKVTQSSRYLVKRTGEKVFLECVQDMDHENMFWYRQDPGLGLRLIYFSYDVKMKEKGDIPEGYSVSREKKERFSLILESASTNQTSMYLCASSTPETTGQETQYFGPGTRLLVL.

This clonotype was counted a few times. The chain employs TRBV7-6 and TRBJ2-1, with 10 nucleotides matching TRBD2. The length of the CDR3 is 15 residues. Germline-derived CDR1 and CDR2 are SGHVS and FNYEAQ. V dropped 5 bases and J dropped 7; count of bases not matched to a gene: 8. CDR3 DNA sequence: TGTGCCAGCAGCCAAGGGACTAGCGAGGGGAATGAGCAGTTCTTC. This translates into CASSQGTSEGNEQFF.

This clonotype has more than one count but fewer than ten. The chain joins TRBV5-1 to TRBJ1-6; D gene ambiguous. Germline assignment: CDR1 SGHRS and CDR2 YFSETQ. This CDR3 comprises 13 residues. Trimming stripped 0 bases from V and 10 bases from J, with 8 bases between. In nucleotides, the CDR3 is TGCGCCAGCAGCTTGGCCTGGAACTCACCCCTCCACTTT. The encoded protein is CASSLAWNSPLHF. The whole variable domain, remainder taken from reference TRBV5-1 and TRBJ1-6, is KAGVTQTPRYLIKTRGQQVTLSCSPISGHRSVSWYQQTPGQGLQFLFEYFSETQRNKGNFPGRFSGRQFSNSRSEMNVSTLELGDSALYLCASSLAWNSPLHFGNGTRLTVT.

Ten or more counts support this clonotype. The J gene is TRBJ2-3, the V gene TRBV7-9; the D is unclear. V gave up 7 bases and J gave up 6 bases, with 14 bases separating them. This CDR3 is 13 amino acids long. Germline CDR1 reads SEHNR; CDR2 reads FQNEAQ (reference sequence). The CDR3 nucleotides are TGTGCCAGCACCCCTGTGGGGTTGGATACGCAGTATTTT. Its protein product is CASTPVGLDTQYF.

This clonotype turned up a few times. V usage is TRBV2 and J usage is TRBJ2-1, with 9 bases identical to TRBD2. Germline-derived CDR1 and CDR2 are SNHLY and FYNNEI. The CDR3 runs to 15 residues. Trimming took 9 bases from V and 7 from J; bases not matched to a gene: 13. CDR3 protein: CASQRLAGDLNEQFF. The CDR3 DNA sequence: TGTGCCAGTCAGCGGTTAGCGGGGGACCTGAATGAGCAGTTCTTC. Filled out from reference TRBV2 and TRBJ2-1, the complete variable domain reads EPEVTQTPSHQVTQMGQEVILRCVPISNHLYFYWYRQILGQKVEFLVSFYNNEISEKSEIFDDQFSVERPDGSNFTLKIRSTKLEDSAMYFCASQRLAGDLNEQFFGPGTRLTVL.

This clonotype occurred a few times. This chain joins TRBV3-1 and TRBJ1-3; D is possibly TRBD1 (6 bases). Germline lookup yields CDR1 LGHDT and CDR2 YNNKEL (reference sequence). The V end lost 0 bases, the J end lost 8 bases, and 20 bases lay between the germline ends. The CDR3 is 17 amino acids. The CDR3: CASSQDTAGATGDTIYF. The DNA of the CDR3 is TGTGCCAGCAGCCAAGATACGGCAGGGGCCACCGGGGACACCATATATTTT.

This clonotype appeared a few times. The chain combines TRBV9 with TRBJ2-3; D may correspond to TRBD1 or TRBD2 (6 bases each). Germline V gene data show CDR1 as SGDLS and CDR2 as YYNGEE. This CDR3 has 16 amino acids. V lost 3 bases to trimming and J lost 6 bases, with 20 bases between them. The CDR3, as DNA: TGTGCCAGCAGCGCCAGTAGGGGGGTGCTCTTTGATACGCAGTATTTT. It is translated as CASSASRGVLFDTQYF.

This clonotype has a handful of counts. This sequence joins TRBV2 and TRBJ1-6; D ambiguous. Trimming cost V 10 bases and J 2 bases, with 9 bases left between them. The CDR3 has 13 residues. From germline, CDR1 is SNHLY and CDR2 FYNNEI. For the CDR3, the DNA is TGTGCCAACGCGGAAACCTATAATTCACCCCTCCACTTT. This sequence encodes CANAETYNSPLHF.

About this clonotype: A much larger clonotype is one base distant, so this may be a read error. In nucleotides, the CDR3 is TGTGCCAGCAGTACCAGGGGGCGACCGAACACCGGGGAGCTGTTTTTT. Translated: CASSTRGRPNTGELFF. The J gene is TRBJ2-2, the V gene TRBV12-3 or TRBV12-4; 8 bases agree with TRBD1. V shed 5 bases, J shed 0 bases, and the junction held 5 bases outside the gene matches. CDR3 length equals 16 residues.

This clonotype was seen a handful of times. The chain combines TRBV19 with TRBJ1-1, with D unresolved. V gave up 11 bases and J gave up 6 bases, with 22 bases separating them. This CDR3 spans 14 amino acids. Germline V gene sequence: CDR1 LNHDA, CDR2 SQIVND (reference sequence). CDR3 sequence: CAAHSATRYPEAFF. Written as DNA, the CDR3 is TGTGCCGCCCATTCCGCCACCAGGTACCCTGAAGCTTTCTTT.

This clonotype was recorded a few times. The chain joins TRBV7-2 to TRBJ1-2; no definite D call. Germline CDR1 is SGHTA and CDR2 is FQGNSA. This CDR3 comprises 15 residues. Trimming took 1 base from V and 1 from J, leaving 10 bases between them. CDR3 sequence reads: CASSLDPGVNYGYTF. The CDR3 nucleotides read TGTGCCAGCAGCTTAGACCCTGGGGTTAACTATGGCTACACCTTC.